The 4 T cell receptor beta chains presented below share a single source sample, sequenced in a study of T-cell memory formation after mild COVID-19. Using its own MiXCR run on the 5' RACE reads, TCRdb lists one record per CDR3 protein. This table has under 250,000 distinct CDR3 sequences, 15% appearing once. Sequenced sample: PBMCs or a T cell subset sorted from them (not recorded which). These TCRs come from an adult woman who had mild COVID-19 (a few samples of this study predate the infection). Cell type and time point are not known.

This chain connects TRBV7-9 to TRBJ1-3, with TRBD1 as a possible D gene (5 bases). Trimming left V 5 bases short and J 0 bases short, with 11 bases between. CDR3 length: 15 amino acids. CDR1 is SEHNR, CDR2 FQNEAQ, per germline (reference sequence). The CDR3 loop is CASSRPGGSGNTIYF. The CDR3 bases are TGTGCCAGCAGCCGCCCGGGGGGCTCTGGAAACACCATATATTTT.

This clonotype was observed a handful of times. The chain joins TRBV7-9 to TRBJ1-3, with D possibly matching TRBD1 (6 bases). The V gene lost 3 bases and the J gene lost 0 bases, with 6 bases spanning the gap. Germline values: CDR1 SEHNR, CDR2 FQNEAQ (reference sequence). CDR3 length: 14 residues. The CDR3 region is CASSLDSSGNTIYF. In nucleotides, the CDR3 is TGTGCCAGCAGCTTGGACAGCTCTGGAAACACCATATATTTT.

CDR3 loop: CASSWTGDGYTF. Here the CDR3 DNA reads TGTGCCAGCAGTTGGACAGGGGATGGCTACACCTTC. V gene TRBV2 combines with J gene TRBJ1-2; 9 bases line up with TRBD1. The CDR3 covers 12 residues. Trimming removed 5 bases from V and 6 bases from J; junction bases left unmatched: 1. Germline lookup yields CDR1 SNHLY and CDR2 FYNNEI.

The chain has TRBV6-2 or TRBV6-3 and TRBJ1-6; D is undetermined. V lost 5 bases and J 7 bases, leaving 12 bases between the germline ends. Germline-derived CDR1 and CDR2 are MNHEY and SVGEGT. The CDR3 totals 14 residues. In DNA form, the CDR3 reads TGTGCCAGCAGTCGCGGGTCGGGAAATTCACCCCTCCACTTT. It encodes CASSRGSGNSPLHF.